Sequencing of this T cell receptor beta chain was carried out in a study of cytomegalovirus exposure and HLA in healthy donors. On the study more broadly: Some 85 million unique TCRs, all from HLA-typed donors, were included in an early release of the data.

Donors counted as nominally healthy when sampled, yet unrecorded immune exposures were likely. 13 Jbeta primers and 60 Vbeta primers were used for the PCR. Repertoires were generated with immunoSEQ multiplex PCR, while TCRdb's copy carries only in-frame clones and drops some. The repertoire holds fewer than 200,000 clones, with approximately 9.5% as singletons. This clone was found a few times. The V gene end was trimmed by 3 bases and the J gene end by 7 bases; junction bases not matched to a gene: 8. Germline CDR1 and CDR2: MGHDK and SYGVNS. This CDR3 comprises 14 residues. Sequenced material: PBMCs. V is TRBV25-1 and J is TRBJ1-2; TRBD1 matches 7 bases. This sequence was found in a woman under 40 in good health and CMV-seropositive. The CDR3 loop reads CASSDPGQGGGYTF. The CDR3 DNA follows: TGTGCCAGCAGTGACCCAGGGCAGGGGGGTGGCTACACCTTC.